These 21 T cell receptor beta chains originate from one sample sequenced in a study of CD8 T cells in ankylosing spondylitis. TCRdb fed the 5' RACE reads into MiXCR, producing one record per CDR3 protein. The sample has about 750,000 distinct CDR3 sequences, around 20% seen once. No cognate antigen is known for these TCRs. General study findings and limits: Ankylosing spondylitis blood seemed to carry a telltale TCR beta motif made of about 8 highly homologous variants.

What was sequenced was blood, either unsorted or a sorted T cell fraction (not recorded which). The receptors shown here come from a male donor with ankylosing spondylitis.

The chain has TRBV28 and TRBJ2-7, with D perhaps matching TRBD2 (5 bases). The CDR3 extends over 14 amino acids. Germline lookup yields CDR1 MDHEN and CDR2 SYDVKM. V was shortened by 5 bases and J by 1 base, with 12 bases between the two germline ends. The CDR3 bases are TGTGCCAGCAGTATGAGCGGACCATCCTACGAGCAGTACTTC. Protein: CASSMSGPSYEQYF.

This clonotype occurred a few times. The J gene is TRBJ2-2, the V gene TRBV9; 7 bases are a match to TRBD1. Germline V gene lookup returns CDR1 SGDLS and CDR2 YYNGEE. The junction had 9 bases not matched to a gene; V was cut back by 4 bases and J by 0 bases. This CDR3 is built from 17 residues. CDR3 region: CASSPRTGQANTGELFF. The DNA for the CDR3 is TGTGCCAGCAGCCCCCGGACAGGCCAGGCGAACACCGGGGAGCTGTTTTTT.

V is TRBV21-1 and J is TRBJ2-3; the table assigns TRBD1, which was not confirmed against the DNA. TRBV21-1 is a known pseudogene. The CDR3 runs 18 residues. The CDR3 nucleotides read TGTGCCAGCAGCAACACCTGCTTCCGGGAATCTAGCACAGATACGCAGTATTTT. Translated: CASSNTCFRESSTDTQYF.

This clonotype turned up a few times. The chain employs TRBV5-1 and TRBJ1-6, with D unresolved. The V gene lost 4 bases and the J gene lost 9 bases, with 17 bases spanning the gap. CDR1 and CDR2 (germline): SGHRS, YFSETQ. This CDR3 region has 15 residues. The CDR3 protein is CASSDEQALGSPLHF. The DNA of the CDR3 is TGCGCCAGCAGCGACGAACAAGCGTTGGGTTCACCCCTCCACTTT.

This clonotype was counted at least ten times. The chain employs TRBV18 and TRBJ2-1, with TRBD2 as a possible D gene (5 bases). The V gene lost 3 bases and the J gene lost 8 bases, with 14 bases spanning the gap. In germline, CDR1 is KGHSH, CDR2 LQKENI. The CDR3 has 14 residues. CDR3 nucleotides: TGTGCCAGCTCACCTAACAGCGGAGGCGATGAGCAGTTCTTC. Translated: CASSPNSGGDEQFF.

This clonotype was observed a handful of times. The chain links TRBV5-1 to TRBJ1-3; no reliable D call. The germline CDR1 and CDR2 sequences are SGHRS and YFSETQ. Trimming took 2 bases from V and 0 from J, leaving 9 bases between them. CDR3 length: 15 residues. CDR3 region: CASSFTGSSGNTIYF. CDR3 coding DNA: TGCGCCAGCAGCTTCACCGGCTCCTCTGGAAACACCATATATTTT.

In its sample, this clonotype was seen a few times. The chain carries TRBV12-3 or TRBV12-4 and TRBJ2-5, with 11 nucleotides matching TRBD2. The CDR3 consists of 15 residues. Trimming at V came to 3 bases and at J to 3 bases, leaving 3 bases not matched to a gene. The DNA for the CDR3 is TGTGCCAGCAGTTTCAGTAGCGGGAGGGAAGAGACCCAGTACTTC. This sequence encodes CASSFSSGREETQYF.

The J gene is TRBJ2-7, the V gene TRBV29-1; 7 positions match TRBD2. CDR3 length equals 14 residues. The germline gives CDR1 SQVTM, CDR2 ANQGSEA. Trimming at V came to 0 bases and at J to 7 bases, leaving 9 bases not matched to a gene. CDR3 bases: TGCAGCGTTGAAGATGTGTGGGAGGGTAGGGAGCAGTACTTC. Translating gives CSVEDVWEGREQYF.

This clonotype has at least ten counts. This chain links TRBV29-1 with TRBJ2-1; no firm D call. Trimming took off 3 bases at V and 0 bases at J, with 9 bases between the two ends. Germline V gene sequence: CDR1 SQVTM, CDR2 ANQGSEA. The CDR3 extends over 14 amino acids. The CDR3 loop reads CSVDPISSYNEQFF. The CDR3 DNA reads TGCAGCGTTGATCCAATTAGCTCCTACAATGAGCAGTTCTTC.

This clonotype was seen more than once but under ten times. The chain has TRBV4-2 and TRBJ2-3; D might be TRBD2 (5 bases). Germline V gives CDR1 LGHNA, CDR2 YNFKEQ. The V and J ends lost 0 bases and 7 bases respectively, with 14 bases between them. The CDR3 is 15 amino acids. CDR3 in DNA: TGTGCCAGCAGCCAAGAAGGAGCGGCTAGCCATACGCAGTATTTT. This gives the protein CASSQEGAASHTQYF.

This chain joins TRBV10-3 and TRBJ2-1; D tentatively reads TRBD1 or TRBD2 (5 bases each). V was cut by 6 bases and J by 5 bases, with 17 bases left in between. The CDR3 has 15 amino acids. CDR1 and CDR2 from the germline V gene are ENHRY and SYGVKD. CDR3 in DNA: TGTGCCATCAGGGCCTCGGGACCTGGGGACAATGAGCAGTTCTTC. Its translation is CAIRASGPGDNEQFF.

The chain couples TRBV29-1 to TRBJ2-7, with 7 nucleotides matching TRBD1. The CDR3 is 13 residues long. V lost 3 bases to trimming and J lost 4 bases; unmatched junction nucleotides: 6. CDR1 is SQVTM, CDR2 ANQGSEA, per germline. DNA of the CDR3: TGCAGCGTTGAGGCACAGGGGCATTACGAGCAGTACTTC. This codes for CSVEAQGHYEQYF.

This clonotype was seen many times. The rearrangement joins TRBV3-1 to TRBJ2-6, with a tentative D call TRBD1 (6 bases). Trimming removed 4 bases from V and 2 bases from J, with 9 bases in between. The CDR3 covers 15 residues. Germline CDR1 is LGHDT and CDR2 is YNNKEL (reference sequence). This CDR3 reads CASSLHRAGANVLTF. The CDR3, as DNA: TGTGCCAGCAGCCTCCACAGGGCTGGGGCCAACGTCCTGACTTTC.

The sample holds a few counts of this clonotype. The J gene is TRBJ1-2, the V gene TRBV12-3 or TRBV12-4; D unclear. V was pared by 7 bases and J by 3 bases, with 21 bases between. This CDR3 has 16 residues. The CDR3 is CASTLLGLVRHYGYTF. For the CDR3, the DNA is TGTGCCAGCACCTTGTTAGGCTTGGTGCGGCACTATGGCTACACCTTC.

This clonotype was recorded a few times. The CDR3 nucleotides are TGCAGTGCTAGTATGCAGGGAGCCGGGACTGAAGCTTTCTTT. It yields the protein CSASMQGAGTEAFF. This sequence joins TRBV20-1 and TRBJ1-1; possible D gene TRBD1, 5 bases. Deletions cut 3 bases from V and 5 bases from J, with 16 bases between. This CDR3 region has 14 residues. CDR1 DFQATT and CDR2 SNEGSKA come from the germline V gene (reference sequence).

This clonotype occurred a few times. The chain recombines TRBV5-1 with TRBJ2-1, with TRBD2 matching over 15 bases. The CDR3 runs 16 residues. With V trimmed by 1 base and J by 7 bases, 3 bases remained unmatched. Germline V gene sequence: CDR1 SGHRS, CDR2 YFSETQ. CDR3 nucleotides: TGCGCCAGCAGCTTGTCGGGACTAGCGGGAGGTAATGAGCAGTTCTTC. Its translation: CASSLSGLAGGNEQFF.

This rearrangement joins TRBV6-1 to TRBJ2-7, with D unclear. V lost 4 bases and J lost 7, with 14 bases in between. The CDR3 loop spans 13 amino acids. Germline V gene sequence: CDR1 MNHNS, CDR2 SASEGT. The CDR3 DNA reads TGTGCCAGCAGTGTCTCCCCCTCTCGGGAGCAGTACTTC. Protein: CASSVSPSREQYF.

This rearrangement joins TRBV5-1 to TRBJ2-7, with TRBD1 matching over 7 bases. Germline values: CDR1 SGHRS, CDR2 YFSETQ. With V trimmed by 3 bases and J by 0 bases, 12 bases remained unmatched. The CDR3 is 17 amino acids. DNA of the CDR3: TGCGCCAGCAGCTCTTCTCCCGGGACAGACTACTCCTACGAGCAGTACTTC. This encodes CASSSSPGTDYSYEQYF.

This clonotype was recorded a few times. This chain joins TRBV7-9 and TRBJ1-2, with D maybe TRBD1 (5 bases). The length of the CDR3 is 15 residues. Trimming left V 7 bases short and J 0 bases short, with 15 bases between. Germline CDR1 reads SEHNR; CDR2 reads FQNEAQ (reference sequence). CDR3 in DNA: TGTGCCAGCACAAATGGCGGGACCGCTAACTATGGCTACACCTTC. It specifies CASTNGGTANYGYTF. Based on the CDR3 plus reference TRBV7-9 and TRBJ1-2, the full variable domain is DTGVSQNPRHKITKRGQNVTFRCDPISEHNRLYWYRQTLGQGPEFLTYFQNEAQLEKSRLLSDRFSAERPKGSFSTLEIQRTEQGDSAMYLCASTNGGTANYGYTFGSGTRLTVV.

V and J are TRBV5-1 and TRBJ1-3, with D maybe TRBD1 (6 bases). The germline V gene encodes CDR1 SGHRS and CDR2 YFSETQ. The CDR3 is 16 amino acids. V lost 4 bases and J 0 bases, leaving 14 bases between the germline ends. The CDR3 coding sequence is TGCGCCAGCAGCCAAGGGGGGGGGTCCTCTGGAAACACCATATATTTT. Translation gives CASSQGGGSSGNTIYF.

The V call is TRBV20-1, the J call TRBJ2-1, with D maybe TRBD1 (6 bases). Germline V gene lookup returns CDR1 DFQATT and CDR2 SNEGSKA (reference sequence). This CDR3 has 15 residues. V was cut by 5 bases and J by 9 bases, with 23 bases left in between. The CDR3: CSAARGEAAWGEQFF. The DNA for the CDR3 is TGCAGTGCTGCCAGGGGCGAAGCAGCCTGGGGTGAGCAGTTCTTC.